Shown below are 13 T cell receptor beta chains from a single sample sequenced in a study of blood T cell repertoires in COVID-19 (TCRdb year 2020). The method behind the library was the immunoSEQ multiplex PCR assay. TCRdb mirrors the immuneACCESS table, restricted to in-frame sequences. Some clones are absent from its copies; in checked studies, under half trace to an unresolved V gene, and the reason for the others is unknown. This sample lists nearly 90,000 clones; about nine tenths were detected once. The ten largest clones take up more than 6% of the sample. Sequencing was carried out using peripheral blood. All receptors derive from a man between 18 and 35 years old with COVID-19, enrolled during active disease.

The chain couples TRBV18 to TRBJ2-7; unclear D gene. Trimming took 3 bases from V and 3 from J, leaving 9 bases between them. The CDR3 totals 13 residues. The V gene's germline CDR1 is KGHSH and CDR2 LQKENI. CDR3 residues: CASSPQTNYEQYF. The CDR3 bases are TGTGCCAGCTCACCTCAGACAAACTACGAGCAGTACTTC.

The chain uses TRBV2 and TRBJ1-3; 8 bases are shared with TRBD1. V lost 7 bases, J lost 2 bases, and 4 bases stayed unmatched. Germline-derived CDR1 and CDR2 are SNHLY and FYNNEI. The CDR3 is made up of 14 amino acids. CDR3 sequence (DNA): TGTGCCAGCATCCCGGACAGGGCTGGAAACACCATATATTTT. Translated: CASIPDRAGNTIYF.

The chain links TRBV6-5 to TRBJ1-6; TRBD1 matches at 7 bases. V trimming: 0 bases; J trimming: 7 bases; junction bases outside the gene matches: 3. CDR1 is MNHEY and CDR2 is SVGAGI in the germline V gene. There are 15 residues in the CDR3. CDR3 nucleotides: TGTGCCAGCAGTTACTCCGGGACAGCCAATTCACCCCTCCACTTT. It yields the protein CASSYSGTANSPLHF.

The rearrangement uses TRBV7-3 and TRBJ2-7; 11 bases are shared with TRBD1. Germline CDR1 is SGHTA and CDR2 is FQGTGA. The CDR3 covers 14 residues. J gave up 6 bases and V 5 bases, and 6 bases lay outside the gene matches. The CDR3: CASSPGTGGSEQYF. CDR3 bases: TGTGCCAGCAGCCCCGGGACAGGGGGAAGCGAGCAGTACTTC.

V usage is TRBV5-1 and J usage is TRBJ1-3; perhaps TRBD1 as D (6 bases). This CDR3 has 15 residues. Trimming left V 0 bases short and J 16 bases short, with 23 bases between. CDR1 and CDR2 from the germline V gene are SGHRS and YFSETQ. DNA of the CDR3: TGCGCCAGCAGCTTGGCCCCCGGCCAGAACAGGGCGAATTATTTT. It specifies CASSLAPGQNRANYF.

V usage is TRBV5-1 and J usage is TRBJ2-1; 7 nucleotides align to TRBD1. The CDR3 sequence is 14 residues long. The germline V gene has CDR1 SGHRS and CDR2 YFSETQ. V was clipped by 3 bases and J by 5 bases; unmatched bases: 5. CDR3 coding DNA: TGCGCCAGCAGCTCCAGGGGGATCGACAATGAGCAGTTCTTC. It is translated as CASSSRGIDNEQFF.

The CDR3 DNA reads as TGTGCCAGCAGCCCCACCTTCAACGACAGGAGGAGCAATCAGCCCCAGCATTTT. Amino acids: CASSPTFNDRRSNQPQHF. The chain is built from TRBV9 and TRBJ1-5; D may be TRBD1 (6 bases). V lost 4 bases to trimming and J lost 1 base, with 21 bases between them. The CDR3 consists of 18 residues. In germline, CDR1 is SGDLS, CDR2 YYNGEE.

This chain links TRBV6-5 with TRBJ2-5; D ambiguous. The V end was cut by 5 bases, the J end by 0 bases, with 4 bases between. The CDR3 spans 12 residues. Germline loops: CDR1 MNHEY, CDR2 SVGAGI. Here the CDR3 DNA reads TGTGCCAGCAGTCGGGACCAAGAGACCCAGTACTTC. The encoded protein is CASSRDQETQYF.

The sample holds one count of this clone. The chain is built from TRBV4-1 and TRBJ1-2; D is unclear. Germline V CDR1 and CDR2: MGHRA, YSYEKL. The CDR3 totals 14 residues. V lost 0 bases to trimming and J lost 4 bases, with 9 bases between them. CDR3 DNA sequence: TGCGCCAGCAGCCAAGAAGGAGCGACCTATGGCTACACCTTC. Amino acid sequence: CASSQEGATYGYTF.

The V call is TRBV7-9, the J call TRBJ2-1, with TRBD2 matching over 7 bases. The CDR3 has 16 amino acids. V shed 3 bases and J 6 bases; nucleotides not matched to a gene: 11. Germline V lookup: CDR1 SEHNR, CDR2 FQNEAQ (reference sequence). The CDR3, as DNA: TGTGCCAGCAGCTTCAGCCTCTCCACTAGCGTCAATGAGCAGTTCTTC. This codes for CASSFSLSTSVNEQFF.

This clone has a single count. The V call is TRBV19, the J call TRBJ1-2; D is possibly TRBD1 (6 bases). V lost 7 bases and J lost 1, with 7 bases in between. There are 12 residues in the CDR3. Per germline, CDR1 LNHDA and CDR2 SQIVND (reference sequence). CDR3 nucleotide sequence: TGTGCCAGTAACAGGGTTAACTATGGCTACACCTTC. Residues: CASNRVNYGYTF.

The CDR3 coding sequence is TGTGCCACCAGTGTTGGACAGGGTCCCTACGAGCAGTACTTC. It yields the protein CATSVGQGPYEQYF. The rearrangement uses TRBV24-1 and TRBJ2-7; 8 positions agree with TRBD1. The length of the CDR3 is 14 residues. V shed 5 bases, J shed 2 bases, and the junction held 4 bases outside the gene matches. Germline assignment: CDR1 KGHDR and CDR2 SFDVKD.

This chain uses TRBV28 with TRBJ2-5; D is possibly TRBD2 (5 bases). Germline CDR1 reads MDHEN; CDR2 reads SYDVKM. The CDR3 covers 14 residues. V was cut by 3 bases and J by 4 bases, with 12 bases left in between. CDR3 bases: TGTGCCAGCAGTTTGGACTTGTATGGAGAGACCCAGTACTTC. Its translation is CASSLDLYGETQYF. The variable domain in full, completed from reference TRBV28 and TRBJ2-5, reads DVKVTQSSRYLVKRTGEKVFLECVQDMDHENMFWYRQDPGLGLRLIYFSYDVKMKEKGDIPEGYSVSREKKERFSLILESASTNQTSMYLCASSLDLYGETQYFGPGTRLLVL.